This T cell receptor (beta chain) was captured in a study of Graves' ophthalmopathy and Graves' hyperthyroidism. Patients with other autoimmune diseases, uncontrolled infections, pregnancy or lactation were excluded. Clinical symptoms, serum thyroxine, TRAb, thyroid ultrasound and orbital computed tomography determined diagnosis. Fresh peripheral blood, roughly 10 ml, was the PBMC source. Notes on the study in general: Most thyroid-expanded clonotypes exceeding 0.001 frequency were also found in blood.

In its sample, this clonotype was seen many times. The antigen remains unidentified. CDR1 and CDR2 (germline): GTSNPN, SVGIG (reference sequence). Trimming stripped 0 bases from V and 6 bases from J, with 20 bases between. This CDR3 is 16 amino acids long. From RNA, the CDR3 regions of TCR beta chains were amplified and sequenced. Scientists carried out first-round RT-PCR using HTBI primers and then a second-round multiplex PCR. TCRdb re-derived calls from the multiplex PCR reads in MiXCR, one entry per CDR3 protein. This table has approximately 330,000 distinct CDR3 sequences, 15% to 20% appearing once.

V and J are TRBV30 and TRBJ1-1; D call uncertain. The sequence derives from an adult man with Graves' ophthalmopathy. The sample consisted of peripheral blood. This CDR3 is CAWSVKVLPLGPEAFF. CDR3 sequence (DNA): TGTGCCTGGAGTGTAAAGGTGCTCCCATTGGGCCCTGAAGCTTTCTTT.